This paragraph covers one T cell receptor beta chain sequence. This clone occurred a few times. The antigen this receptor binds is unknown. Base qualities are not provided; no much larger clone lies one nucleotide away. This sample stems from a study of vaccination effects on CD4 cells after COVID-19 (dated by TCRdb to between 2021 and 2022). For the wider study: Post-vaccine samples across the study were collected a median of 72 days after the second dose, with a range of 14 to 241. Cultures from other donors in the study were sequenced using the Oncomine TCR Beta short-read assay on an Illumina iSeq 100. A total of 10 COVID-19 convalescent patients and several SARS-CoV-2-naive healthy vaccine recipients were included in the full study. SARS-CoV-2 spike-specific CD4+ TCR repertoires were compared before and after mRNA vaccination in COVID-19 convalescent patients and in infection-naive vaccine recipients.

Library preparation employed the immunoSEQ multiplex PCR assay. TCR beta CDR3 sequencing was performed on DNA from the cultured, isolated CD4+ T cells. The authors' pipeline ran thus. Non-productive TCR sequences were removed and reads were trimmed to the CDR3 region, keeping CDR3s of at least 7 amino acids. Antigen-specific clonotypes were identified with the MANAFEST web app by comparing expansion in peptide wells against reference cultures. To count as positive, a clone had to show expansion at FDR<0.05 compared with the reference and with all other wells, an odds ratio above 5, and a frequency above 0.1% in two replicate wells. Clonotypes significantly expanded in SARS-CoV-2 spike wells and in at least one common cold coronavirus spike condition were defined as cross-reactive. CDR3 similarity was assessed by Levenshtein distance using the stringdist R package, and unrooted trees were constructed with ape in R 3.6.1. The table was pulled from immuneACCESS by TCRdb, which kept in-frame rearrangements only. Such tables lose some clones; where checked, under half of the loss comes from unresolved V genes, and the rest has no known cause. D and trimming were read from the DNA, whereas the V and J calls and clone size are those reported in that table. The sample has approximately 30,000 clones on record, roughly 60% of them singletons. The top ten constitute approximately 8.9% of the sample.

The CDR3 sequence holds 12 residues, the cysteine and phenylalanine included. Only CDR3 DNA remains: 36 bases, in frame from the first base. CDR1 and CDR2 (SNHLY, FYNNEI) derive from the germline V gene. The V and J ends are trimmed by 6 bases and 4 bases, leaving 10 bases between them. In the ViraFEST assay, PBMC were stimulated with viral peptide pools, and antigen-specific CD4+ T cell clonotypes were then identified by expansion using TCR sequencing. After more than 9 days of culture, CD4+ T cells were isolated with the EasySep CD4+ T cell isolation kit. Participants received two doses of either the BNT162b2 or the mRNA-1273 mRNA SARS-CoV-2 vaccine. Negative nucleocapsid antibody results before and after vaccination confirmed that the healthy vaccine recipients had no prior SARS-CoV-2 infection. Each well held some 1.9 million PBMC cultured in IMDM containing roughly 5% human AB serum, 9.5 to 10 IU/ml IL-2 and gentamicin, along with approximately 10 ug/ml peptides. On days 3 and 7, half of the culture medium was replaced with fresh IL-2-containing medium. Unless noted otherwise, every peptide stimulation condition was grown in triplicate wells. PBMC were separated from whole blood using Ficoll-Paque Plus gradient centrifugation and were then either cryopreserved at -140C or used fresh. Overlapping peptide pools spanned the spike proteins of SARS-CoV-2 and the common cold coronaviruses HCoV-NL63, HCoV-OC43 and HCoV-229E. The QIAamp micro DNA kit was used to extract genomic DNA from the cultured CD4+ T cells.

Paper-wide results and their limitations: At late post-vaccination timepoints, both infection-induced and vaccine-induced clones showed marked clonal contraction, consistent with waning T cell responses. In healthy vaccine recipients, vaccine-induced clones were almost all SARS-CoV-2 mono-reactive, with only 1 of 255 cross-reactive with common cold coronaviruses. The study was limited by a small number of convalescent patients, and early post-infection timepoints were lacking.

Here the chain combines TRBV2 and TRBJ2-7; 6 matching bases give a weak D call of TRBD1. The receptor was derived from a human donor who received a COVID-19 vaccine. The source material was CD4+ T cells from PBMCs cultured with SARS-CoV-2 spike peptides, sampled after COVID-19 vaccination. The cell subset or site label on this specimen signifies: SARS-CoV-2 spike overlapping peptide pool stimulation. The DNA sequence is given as TGTGCCAGCAGGGAGACAGGTTACGAGCAGTACTTC. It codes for CASRETGYEQYF.